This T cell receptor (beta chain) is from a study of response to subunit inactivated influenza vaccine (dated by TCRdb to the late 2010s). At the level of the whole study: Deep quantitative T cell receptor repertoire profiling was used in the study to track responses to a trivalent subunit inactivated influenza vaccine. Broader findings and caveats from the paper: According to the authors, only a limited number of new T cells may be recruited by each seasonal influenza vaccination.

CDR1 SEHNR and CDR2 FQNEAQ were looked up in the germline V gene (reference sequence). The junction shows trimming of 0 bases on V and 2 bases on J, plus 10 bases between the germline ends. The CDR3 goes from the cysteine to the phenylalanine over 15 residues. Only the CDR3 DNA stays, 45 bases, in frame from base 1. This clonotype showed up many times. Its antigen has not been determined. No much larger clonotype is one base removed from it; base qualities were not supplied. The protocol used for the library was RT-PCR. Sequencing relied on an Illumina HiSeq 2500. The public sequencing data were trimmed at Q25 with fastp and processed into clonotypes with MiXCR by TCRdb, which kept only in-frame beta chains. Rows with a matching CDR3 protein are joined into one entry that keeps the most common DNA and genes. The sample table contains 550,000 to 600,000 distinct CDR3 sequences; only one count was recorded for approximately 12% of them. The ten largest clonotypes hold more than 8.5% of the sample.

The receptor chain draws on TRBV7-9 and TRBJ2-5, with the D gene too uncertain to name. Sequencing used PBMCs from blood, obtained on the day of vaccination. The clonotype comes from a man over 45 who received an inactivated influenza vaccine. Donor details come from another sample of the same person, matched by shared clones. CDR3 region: CASSLASGFQETQYF. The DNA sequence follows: TGTGCCAGCAGCTTAGCGTCCGGGTTTCAAGAGACCCAGTACTTC.